This TCR beta chain was captured by sequencing in a study of T cells in Graves' hyperthyroidism and ophthalmopathy. Using RNA transcripts as the source, TCR beta CDR3 regions were amplified. HTBI primers drove first-round RT-PCR of the TCR CDR3. A single record per CDR3 protein comes from TCRdb applying MiXCR to the multiplex PCR reads. The data contain a few hundred thousand distinct CDR3 sequences, less than 25% of them singletons. This clonotype was detected many times. Sequencing used blood. The sequence was obtained from a man younger than 35 with Graves' hyperthyroidism.

The CDR3 region is CASSAGGAKMNTEAFF. CDR3 DNA sequence: TGTGCCAGCAGCGCGGGGGGCGCAAAGATGAACACTGAAGCTTTCTTT. This rearrangement joins TRBV11-1 to TRBJ1-1; weak D call: TRBD1 (6 bases). The CDR3 is made up of 16 amino acids. Germline lookup yields CDR1 SGHAT and CDR2 FQDESV (reference sequence). V dropped 5 bases and J dropped 0 bases, with 16 bases sitting between them.